Shown below are 27 T cell receptor beta chains from a single sample sequenced in a study of blood T cell repertoires in COVID-19. TCRdb keeps only in-frame clones here, not all; method: immunoSEQ multiplex PCR. The data contain 350,000 to 550,000 clones, around 90% of them seen just once; the ten biggest clones take up just under 2%. Input material: PBMCs or T cells enriched from blood (not recorded which). The receptor set was obtained from a woman under 30 with acute COVID-19.

The chain combines TRBV19 with TRBJ2-3; TRBD2 agrees at 7 bases. Trimming cost V 6 bases and J 2 bases; bases outside gene matches: 11. CDR3 length: 16 amino acids. From germline, CDR1 is LNHDA and CDR2 SQIVND (reference sequence). The CDR3 region is CASRSGEAGSTDTQYF. CDR3 sequence (DNA): TGTGCCAGTAGATCAGGCGAAGCGGGATCCACAGATACGCAGTATTTT.

Of note for this clone: Other DNA sequences in this sample translate to the same CDR3. This chain joins TRBV7-2 and TRBJ2-7, with D hard to call. Germline V gives CDR1 SGHTA, CDR2 FQGNSA. V was cut by 3 bases and J by 2 bases, with 8 bases left in between. This CDR3 region has 13 residues. The CDR3, as DNA: TGTGCCAGCAGCTTTTCCGGAGCCTACGAGCAGTACTTC. It yields the protein CASSFSGAYEQYF. Variable domain in full (rest from reference TRBV7-2 and TRBJ2-7): GAGVSQSPSNKVTEKGKDVELRCDPISGHTALYWYRQSLGQGLEFLIYFQGNSAPDKSGLPSDRFSAERTGGSVSTLTIQRTQQEDSAVYLCASSFSGAYEQYFGPGTRLTVT.

A few counts support this clone. The chain recombines TRBV7-9 with TRBJ1-1, with D possibly matching TRBD1 (6 bases). Germline loops: CDR1 SEHNR, CDR2 FQNEAQ (reference sequence). The CDR3 runs 14 residues. The V end was cut by 4 bases, the J end by 7 bases, with 16 bases between. The CDR3 coding sequence is TGTGCCAGCAGCTCAGCGCGGGGGCAGAGTGAAGCTTTCTTT. This translates into CASSSARGQSEAFF.

The V call is TRBV2, the J call TRBJ2-1; the match to TRBD1 covers 8 bases. The length of the CDR3 is 12 residues. Trimming removed 9 bases from V and 7 bases from J; junction bases left unmatched: 5. Germline CDR1 SNHLY, CDR2 FYNNEI. The CDR3 loop is CARTYRGNEQFF. CDR3 sequence (DNA): TGTGCCAGGACTTACAGGGGGAATGAGCAGTTCTTC.

The chain combines TRBV5-1 with TRBJ2-1, with 7 bases that match TRBD1. The CDR3 is 13 amino acids. CDR1 and CDR2 (germline): SGHRS, YFSETQ. The V segment lost 3 bases and the J segment 7 bases; nucleotides outside the gene matches: 4. CDR3 protein: CASSYGTANEQFF. In DNA, the CDR3 is TGCGCCAGCAGCTACGGGACAGCGAATGAGCAGTTCTTC.

The rearrangement joins TRBV27 to TRBJ1-2, with 7 bases matching TRBD1. V dropped 6 bases and J dropped 4; count of bases not matched to a gene: 8. Germline V gene lookup returns CDR1 MNHEY and CDR2 SMNVEV (reference sequence). The CDR3 has 14 amino acids. The chain's CDR3 is CASSSGTALYGYTF. CDR3 in DNA: TGTGCCAGCAGCTCCGGGACAGCACTCTATGGCTACACCTTC.

The J gene is TRBJ1-4, the V gene TRBV4-1; D unresolved. The V and J ends lost 2 bases and 2 bases respectively, with 15 bases between them. The CDR3 covers 17 residues. Germline CDR1 and CDR2: MGHRA and YSYEKL. Written as DNA, the CDR3 is TGCGCCAGCAGCCAACGACTACGGGAGGGCACTAATGAAAAACTGTTTTTT. Translated: CASSQRLREGTNEKLFF.

CDR3 nucleotide sequence: TGTGCCAGCAGCTTGGTCCCGGAGTACACAGATACGCAGTATTTT. It translates to CASSLVPEYTDTQYF. This chain uses TRBV5-4 with TRBJ2-3; D is unresolved. Germline loops: CDR1 SGHNT, CDR2 YYREEE (reference sequence). The CDR3 contains 15 residues. V lost 0 bases, J lost 2 bases, and 10 bases lay in between.

The chain combines TRBV4-3 with TRBJ2-2; TRBD1 matches 7 bases. CDR1 and CDR2 from the germline V gene are LGHNA and YSLEER. This CDR3 region has 16 residues. J lost 5 bases, V lost 0 bases, and 6 bases had no gene match. CDR3 DNA sequence: TGCGCCAGCAGCCAAGAAGGGACAGTAGGAACCGGGGAGCTGTTTTTT. It yields the protein CASSQEGTVGTGELFF.

This chain links TRBV15 with TRBJ2-7; 11 positions match TRBD2. Germline trimming cut 5 bases from V and 3 bases from J; bases unmatched to any gene: 6. This CDR3 region has 15 residues. Per germline, CDR1 LNHNV and CDR2 YYDKDF (reference sequence). DNA of the CDR3: TGTGCCACCAGCCCCTACGGGACTAGCGGCTACGAGCAGTACTTC. This encodes CATSPYGTSGYEQYF.

The rearrangement uses TRBV28 and TRBJ2-3, with D uncertain. The CDR3 sequence is 15 residues long. The germline CDR1 and CDR2 sequences are MDHEN and SYDVKM. Trimming removed 4 bases at V and 2 bases at J, with 13 bases between. The CDR3 spells CASSSTTLFTDTQYF. As DNA, the CDR3 is TGTGCCAGCAGTTCTACCACGCTCTTCACAGATACGCAGTATTTT.

The V and J genes are TRBV7-9 and TRBJ1-1; TRBD1 matches 8 bases. CDR1 and CDR2 (germline): SEHNR, FQNEAQ (reference sequence). J gave up 1 base and V 4 bases, and 2 bases lay outside the gene matches. This CDR3 is 14 amino acids long. The CDR3 sequence: CASSSGQGNTEAFF. The CDR3 DNA reads as TGTGCCAGCAGCTCAGGACAGGGGAACACTGAAGCTTTCTTT.

The chain joins TRBV27 to TRBJ1-2; unclear D gene. The V gene's germline CDR1 is MNHEY and CDR2 SMNVEV (reference sequence). V lost 5 bases and J lost 0, with 10 bases in between. The CDR3 runs 14 residues. In nucleotides, the CDR3 is TGTGCCAGCAGTACAACGCACACTAACTATGGCTACACCTTC. It codes for CASSTTHTNYGYTF.

A note on this clone: The sample contains more than one DNA sequence encoding this CDR3. This chain uses TRBV18 with TRBJ1-2; D might be TRBD1 (5 bases). CDR1 and CDR2 from the germline V gene are KGHSH and LQKENI. The ends were cut back, 3 bases at V and 3 bases at J, with 8 bases in the middle. This CDR3 is 13 amino acids long. CDR3 amino acids: CASSPGTDYGYTF. Written as DNA, the CDR3 is TGTGCCAGCTCACCCGGGACTGACTATGGCTACACCTTC.

V gene TRBV27 combines with J gene TRBJ1-5; perhaps TRBD1 as D (5 bases). Germline CDR1 and CDR2: MNHEY and SMNVEV (reference sequence). V lost 6 bases and J 6 bases, leaving 15 bases between the germline ends. This CDR3 spans 14 amino acids. The CDR3 nucleotides read TGTGCCAGCAGCCTGGAGGGGTCTAGTCAGCCCCAGCATTTT. Translated, it gives CASSLEGSSQPQHF.

The V call is TRBV9, the J call TRBJ1-2, with 10 bases that match TRBD1. CDR1 SGDLS and CDR2 YYNGEE come from the germline V gene. With V trimmed by 1 base and J by 6 bases, 9 bases remained unmatched. The CDR3 has 16 residues. CDR3 sequence (DNA): TGTGCCAGCAGCGTAACGGGACAGGGGTGGGTTGATGGCTACACCTTC. The encoded protein is CASSVTGQGWVDGYTF.

This clone was observed a single time. Other nucleotide sequences from this sample produce the same CDR3. The chain carries TRBV27 and TRBJ1-1; TRBD1 agrees at 8 bases. Germline V gene lookup returns CDR1 MNHEY and CDR2 SMNVEV (reference sequence). The CDR3 is 15 residues long. Losses at the gene ends were 2 bases for V and 0 bases for J; bases not matched to a gene: 2. This CDR3 is CASSLRTGLNTEAFF. In DNA form, the CDR3 reads TGTGCCAGCAGTTTACGGACAGGGCTGAACACTGAAGCTTTCTTT.

The V and J genes are TRBV29-1 and TRBJ2-7; 7 bases agree with TRBD1. The J segment lost 3 bases and the V segment lost 0 bases, leaving 2 bases of the junction unmatched. The CDR3 spans 13 residues. Germline V gene lookup returns CDR1 SQVTM and CDR2 ANQGSEA. This CDR3 reads CSVEDTGVYEQYF. CDR3 coding DNA: TGCAGCGTTGAAGACACAGGGGTCTACGAGCAGTACTTC.

J is TRBJ1-2 and V is TRBV3-1 (or the pseudogene TRBV3-2), with 7 bases lining up with TRBD1. The CDR3 has 16 amino acids. The V and J ends lost 2 bases and 0 bases, in that order; junction bases with no gene match: 6. CDR1 is LGHDT, CDR2 YNNKEL, per germline (reference sequence). The CDR3 region is CASSQRGTATNYGYTF. CDR3 coding DNA: TGTGCCAGCAGCCAACGAGGGACAGCCACTAACTATGGCTACACCTTC.

A word on this clone: This same CDR3 is encoded by further DNA sequences in the sample. The chain recombines TRBV9 with TRBJ1-3; D is ambiguous. Germline V gene lookup returns CDR1 SGDLS and CDR2 YYNGEE. The CDR3 is 15 residues long. V was shortened by 2 bases and J by 0 bases, with 9 bases between the two germline ends. CDR3 nucleotide sequence: TGTGCCAGCAGCGTCGAGGGAATCTCTGGAAACACCATATATTTT. Translation: CASSVEGISGNTIYF.

The rearrangement links TRBV7-2 to TRBJ2-1; 13 nucleotides align to TRBD2. Looked up from germline, CDR1 is SGHTA and CDR2 is FQGNSA. The CDR3 is made up of 18 amino acids. The V segment lost 5 bases and the J segment 5 bases; nucleotides outside the gene matches: 12. The CDR3 region has the DNA TGTGCCAGCAGCCACCGGACTAGCGGGAGTTTTAGGGACAATGAGCAGTTCTTC. Translation gives CASSHRTSGSFRDNEQFF.

The gene calls are TRBV23-1 and TRBJ2-7; TRBD1 matches 10 bases. TRBV23-1 is an ORF, with its function uncertain. The J segment lost 3 bases and the V segment lost 4 bases, leaving 6 bases of the junction unmatched. The CDR3 runs 15 residues. The CDR3 region is CASSPTGGQNYEQYF. The CDR3 DNA is TGCGCCAGCAGTCCGACAGGGGGCCAAAACTACGAGCAGTACTTC.

V gene TRBV5-4 combines with J gene TRBJ2-5; D might be TRBD1 (6 bases). Germline V gene lookup returns CDR1 SGHNT and CDR2 YYREEE (reference sequence). This CDR3 has 15 residues. Trimming took 3 bases from V and 3 from J, leaving 15 bases between them. The CDR3 spells CASSSDGQRKETQYF. The CDR3 region has the DNA TGTGCCAGCAGCTCGGATGGACAGCGAAAAGAGACCCAGTACTTC.

The chain employs TRBV11-2 and TRBJ1-2; no definite D call. This CDR3 region has 12 residues. Trimming took off 5 bases at V and 8 bases at J, with 12 bases between the two ends. Looked up from germline, CDR1 is SGHAT and CDR2 is FQNNGV. CDR3 DNA: TGTGCCAGCAGCGCTAGAACCCTGGGCTACACCTTC. This translates into CASSARTLGYTF.

This clone showed up just once. V is TRBV3-1 (or the pseudogene TRBV3-2) and J is TRBJ2-5; possible D gene TRBD1, 6 bases. V lost 6 bases and J 5 bases, leaving 19 bases between the germline ends. CDR3 length equals 15 residues. CDR1 is LGHDT, CDR2 YNNKEL, per germline (reference sequence). The CDR3 DNA sequence: TGTGCCAGCAGACAACAGGGACAAGGAAGGGAGACCCAGTACTTC. Translation: CASRQQGQGRETQYF.

This clone occurred once. The chain carries TRBV27 and TRBJ1-4; D gene ambiguous. Between the trimmed V and J ends, which lost 3 bases and 6 bases, there was a span of 11 bases. The length of the CDR3 is 14 residues. The V gene's germline CDR1 is MNHEY and CDR2 SMNVEV (reference sequence). This chain's CDR3 is CASSLRFGDEKLFF. CDR3 in DNA: TGTGCCAGCAGTTTGAGATTTGGTGATGAAAAACTGTTTTTT. The variable domain in full, completed from reference TRBV27 and TRBJ1-4, reads EAQVTQNPRYLITVTGKKLTVTCSQNMNHEYMSWYRQDPGLGLRQIYYSMNVEVTDKGDVPEGYKVSRKEKRNFPLILESPSPNQTSLYFCASSLRFGDEKLFFGSGTQLSVL.

The chain combines TRBV14 with TRBJ1-2; possibly TRBD1 for D (6 bases). Germline-derived CDR1 and CDR2 are SGHDN and FVKESK. V was pared by 2 bases and J by 4 bases, with 8 bases between. This CDR3 comprises 13 residues. CDR3 region: CASSQQGSYGYTF. The CDR3 coding sequence is TGTGCCAGCAGCCAACAGGGGTCCTATGGCTACACCTTC.